This TCR beta chain derives from a study of Graves' ophthalmopathy and Graves' hyperthyroidism. The study, taken as a whole, reports: Blood also contained most of the expanded thyroid clonotypes above 0.001 frequency.

Per the germline V gene, CDR1 is SQVTM and CDR2 is ANQGSEA. The CDR3 runs to 14 residues. The V and J ends lost 1 base and 8 bases respectively, with 17 bases between them. Amplification of the TCR beta CDR3 regions used RNA transcripts (as template). Amplification began with first-round RT-PCR using HTBI primers, then second-round multiplex PCR was performed. TCRdb ran MiXCR on the multiplex PCR reads and lists one entry per CDR3 protein. In the table there are under 800,000 distinct CDR3 sequences, around a fifth of which are singletons. This clonotype was seen at least ten times. The antigen is not known. Hyperthyroidism showing no ophthalmopathy within 18 months of follow-up was stable. Diagnostic conclusions were grounded in clinical symptoms, serum thyroxine, TRAb, thyroid ultrasound and orbital computed tomography. The authors isolated PBMCs from approximately 10 ml of fresh peripheral blood.

The source of this sequence is a woman between 18 and 29 years old with stable Graves' hyperthyroidism. Some clones in this sample may be carry-over from other donors' samples. The V and J genes are TRBV29-1 and TRBJ2-5; possibly TRBD1 for D (5 bases). Sequencing was performed on peripheral blood. The CDR3 nucleotides read TGCAGCGTTGAAGTTGTACAGGTGAAGAGAACCCAGTACTTC. This codes for CSVEVVQVKRTQYF.